These T cell receptor beta chains were read from a single sample in a study of T cell responses to AZD1222 COVID-19 vaccine. Assay: immunoSEQ multiplex PCR; the TCRdb copy retains only in-frame clones and omits some. The sample yields roughly 130,000 clones, just over 85% seen once. This material consisted of peripheral blood, taken on day 0 of MenACWY control vaccination. All receptors derive from an adult in good health. Both conserved end residues are trimmed from each CDR3.

V gene: TRBV30
CDR3 protein: AWTVDTEAF

V gene: TRBV7-8
CDR3 protein: ASSKTHPLGTGVGGAQY

V gene: TRBV7-8
CDR3 protein: ASSSPPGLLMNTEAF

V gene: TRBV18
CDR3 protein: ASSPPTERYEQY

V gene: TRBV7-8
CDR3 protein: ASSSPRRASSYEQY

V gene: TRBV7-9
CDR3 protein: ASSLTSALHEQY

V gene: TRBV3-1/TRBV3-2
CDR3 protein: ASSQVSGGEQY

V gene: TRBV15
CDR3 protein: ATSRDLGGTEAF

V gene: TRBV28
CDR3 protein: ASTGGGLNTGELF

V gene: TRBV7-2
CDR3 protein: ASSSTRVHNSPLH

V gene: TRBV29-1
CDR3 protein: SVWMNTEAF

V gene: TRBV24-1
CDR3 protein: ATSAGRVYGYT

V gene: TRBV3-1/TRBV3-2
CDR3 protein: ASSTSSGRYEQY

V gene: TRBV28
CDR3 protein: ASSLAGAQETQY

V gene: TRBV27
CDR3 protein: ASSPRGFSDTDTQY

V gene: TRBV6-4
CDR3 protein: ASSLMGTSGLEQF

V gene: TRBV5-1
CDR3 protein: ASSLDQTSEAF

V gene: TRBV28
CDR3 protein: ASSLTLYSTDTQY

V gene: TRBV11-2
CDR3 protein: ASRPPGMNTEAF

V gene: TRBV3-1/TRBV3-2
CDR3 protein: ASSHVQAGDTQY

V gene: TRBV27
CDR3 protein: ASSRSGIDTQY

V gene: TRBV28
CDR3 protein: ASSLFLGTTGDQPQH

V gene: TRBV28
CDR3 protein: ALSQANYGYT

V gene: TRBV2
CDR3 protein: ASSASGGTEAF

V gene: TRBV19
CDR3 protein: ASSIYTEAF

V gene: TRBV11-3
CDR3 protein: ASSPGTGGNSPLH

V gene: TRBV6-5
CDR3 protein: ASTHGANYGYT

V gene: TRBV27
CDR3 protein: ASSSLSRPGGTEAF

V gene: TRBV5-4
CDR3 protein: ASSRTGLGTEAF

V gene: TRBV18
CDR3 protein: ASSRDRGSGNTIY

V gene: TRBV2
CDR3 protein: ASSGGRVGNIQY